This T cell receptor beta chain emerged from a study of T-cell reconstitution after alpha-beta-depleted transplantation in children. This clonotype was seen a handful of times. Unique molecular identifiers were incorporated into the prepared TCRbeta library. TCRdb ran MiXCR on the PCR reads and lists one entry per CDR3 protein. The sample has about 640,000 distinct CDR3 sequences, 16% seen once; the top ten hold approximately 1.1%. The germline V gene encodes CDR1 DFQATT and CDR2 SNEGSKA (reference sequence). V lost 0 bases, J lost 4 bases, and 15 bases lay in between. The length of the CDR3 is 15 residues.

This specimen consisted of PBMCs from the stem cell graft donor, obtained from the stem cell graft. The genes are TRBV20-1 and TRBJ1-1; maybe TRBD1 (5 bases). The origin of this receptor is a human donor who donated a stem cell graft to a child with acute myeloid leukemia. The CDR3 DNA follows: TGCAGTGCTAGAGATAGTGGGGGGGGTATCACTGAAGCTTTCTTT. Amino acid sequence: CSARDSGGGITEAFF.